This T cell receptor beta chain was sequenced in a study of beta chain features in type 1 diabetes. Study-level background: Age, gender, cell numbers and subset yield matched between patients and controls. All samples combined gave roughly 100,000,000 sorted cells for examination.

A CD45RO/CCR7/CD25/CD127/CD95/CD27 panel sorted naive, central memory, regulatory and stem cell-like memory CD4+ cells. The CDR3 is 15 amino acids. The V gene end was trimmed by 6 bases and the J gene end by 6 bases; junction bases not matched to a gene: 12. Germline V gene data show CDR1 as MDHEN and CDR2 as SYDVKM. Study findings and constraints: A cDNA-based sequencing approach could over-represent cells with high TCR expression. Among all four CD4+ subsets, Type 1 diabetes patients had TCRB CDR3s that were moderately but significantly shorter.

With respect to this clone: Its matching antigen is unknown.

Sequenced material consisted of expressed TCRB transcripts (all of the isolated RNA was reverse transcribed). Profiling relied on immunoSEQ multiplex PCR, and the TCRdb table lists in-frame clones only, not all of them. This sample has hundreds of thousands of clones, with around 15% found just once. Sequenced: naive CD4+ T cells from blood. The TCR comes from a man between 18 and 29 years old with type 1 diabetes. The gene calls are TRBV28 and TRBJ2-7, with TRBD1 matching 9 bases. CDR3 protein: CASSSSGTGYLEQYF. DNA for the CDR3: TGTGCCAGCAGCTCTTCCGGGACAGGGTATCTCGAGCAGTACTTC. The full variable domain, rest sourced from reference TRBV28 and TRBJ2-7, is DVKVTQSSRYLVKRTGEKVFLECVQDMDHENMFWYRQDPGLGLRLIYFSYDVKMKEKGDIPEGYSVSREKKERFSLILESASTNQTSMYLCASSSSGTGYLEQYFGPGTRLTVT.